This T cell receptor beta chain originates from a study of blood T cells in healthy people across ages. This clonotype was picked up a small number of times. A J-beta primer mix and a sample-barcoded 5' primer were used in a second PCR of about 7 to 12 cycles. TCRdb re-analysed the 5' RACE reads in MiXCR, keeping a single row per CDR3 protein. The sample lists approximately 780,000 distinct CDR3 sequences; roughly 25% were seen once. In addition, the sample was reused for a study of T cells of mothers and their children.

The source is a boy between 10 and 17 years old in good health. The sample taken for sequencing was blood.

For the CDR3, the DNA is TGCAGTGCTAGAGGGACTAGCGGGGGGGCCGGTACGCAGTATTTT. This gives the protein CSARGTSGGAGTQYF. The chain combines TRBV20-1 with TRBJ2-3; 15 bases are shared with TRBD2. Trimming at V came to 1 base and at J to 8 bases, leaving 4 bases not matched to a gene. CDR1 and CDR2 from the germline V gene are DFQATT and SNEGSKA (reference sequence). This CDR3 contains 15 residues.